The next 26 T cell receptor beta chains were all read from a single sample in a study of neurological immune-mediated disorders. TCRdb redid the calling of the 5' RACE reads with MiXCR, one entry per CDR3 protein. The table has tens of thousands of distinct CDR3 sequences, 3.5% to 4% seen once. Material for sequencing was PBMCs. The receptors originated from a man aged 25 to 45 with multiple sclerosis.

The chain carries TRBV5-1 and TRBJ2-5; TRBD2 aligns across 13 bases. The CDR3 sequence is 16 residues long. In germline, CDR1 is SGHRS, CDR2 YFSETQ. J was trimmed by 6 bases and V by 3 bases; bases with no gene match: 8. CDR3 nucleotides: TGCGCCAGCAGCTCCGGGACTAGCGGGGCAGAAAAGACCCAGTACTTC. It translates to CASSSGTSGAEKTQYF.

This clonotype was observed at least ten times. V and J are TRBV24-1 and TRBJ2-2; D remains ambiguous. Germline V gene sequence: CDR1 KGHDR, CDR2 SFDVKD. V was cut by 0 bases and J by 3 bases, with 4 bases left in between. The CDR3 has 14 residues. CDR3 coding DNA: TGTGCCACCAGTGATTTGAGGGACACCGGGGAGCTGTTTTTT. Translating it yields CATSDLRDTGELFF.

This clonotype was detected ten times or more. This rearrangement joins TRBV4-3 to TRBJ2-3; D is perhaps TRBD2 (6 bases). Trimming removed 3 bases from V and 2 bases from J, with 9 bases in between. Looked up from germline, CDR1 is LGHNA and CDR2 is YSLEER. CDR3 length: 14 residues. CDR3 sequence (DNA): TGCGCCAGCAGCCAGGGGGGACTCACAGATACGCAGTATTTT. Protein sequence: CASSQGGLTDTQYF.

In this sample, this clonotype turned up many times. The CDR3 spells CASSFPGRQADGYTF. Written as DNA, the CDR3 is TGCGCCAGCAGCTTTCCGGGACGCCAGGCGGATGGCTACACCTTC. The chain joins TRBV5-1 to TRBJ1-2; D is perhaps TRBD1 (5 bases). CDR1 and CDR2 from the germline V gene are SGHRS and YFSETQ. V lost 2 bases and J 6 bases, leaving 17 bases between the germline ends. The CDR3 contains 15 residues.

This clonotype was observed many times. The V gene is TRBV3-1, the J gene TRBJ2-2; tentatively, D is TRBD2 (6 bases). The germline CDR1 and CDR2 sequences are LGHDT and YNNKEL (reference sequence). This CDR3 is built from 15 residues. Trimming shortened V by 2 bases and J by 3 bases, and 10 bases separated the two germline ends. CDR3 loop: CASSQRDWDTGELFF. The CDR3 DNA sequence: TGTGCCAGCAGCCAAAGGGACTGGGACACCGGGGAGCTGTTTTTT.

This clonotype was picked up many times. V is TRBV29-1 and J is TRBJ2-5; 13 bases are a match to TRBD2. Germline lookup yields CDR1 SQVTM and CDR2 ANQGSEA. The CDR3 has 14 residues. The ends lost 7 bases at V and 5 bases at J; junction bases unmatched: 7. CDR3 coding DNA: TGCAGCGGTTCCGGGACTAGCGGGGTTGAGACCCAGTACTTC. This encodes CSGSGTSGVETQYF.

There are many counts of this clonotype. The chain carries TRBV20-1 and TRBJ1-4; no firm D call. Looked up from germline, CDR1 is DFQATT and CDR2 is SNEGSKA (reference sequence). This CDR3 region has 12 residues. This chain's CDR3 is CSADKGNEKLFF. The DNA for the CDR3 is TGCAGCGCTGACAAGGGTAATGAAAAACTGTTTTTT.

This clonotype was counted a few times. The gene calls are TRBV10-1 and TRBJ2-4; D may correspond to TRBD1 or TRBD2 (5 bases each). V was pared by 0 bases and J by 0 bases, with 6 bases between. Germline V gives CDR1 WNHNN, CDR2 SYGVQD (reference sequence). The CDR3 length is 15 residues. CDR3 sequence: CASSESGVAKNIQYF. CDR3 nucleotides: TGCGCCAGCAGTGAGTCGGGGGTAGCCAAAAACATTCAGTACTTC.

The table lists this clonotype with many counts. The chain carries TRBV10-3 and TRBJ1-2; 10 positions match TRBD1. From germline, CDR1 is ENHRY and CDR2 SYGVKD. The CDR3 length is 14 residues. V lost 5 bases, J lost 8 bases, and 8 bases stayed unmatched. In DNA, the CDR3 is TGTGCCATCAGTTTCGGGACAGGGGTACGGGGCTACACCTTC. Protein sequence: CAISFGTGVRGYTF.

This clonotype was counted between two and nine times. This chain uses TRBV7-9 with TRBJ1-2; 7 nucleotides line up with TRBD1. The CDR3 loop spans 15 amino acids. J was trimmed by 3 bases and V by 2 bases; bases with no gene match: 6. Germline V gene lookup returns CDR1 SEHNR and CDR2 FQNEAQ (reference sequence). CDR3 nucleotides: TGTGCCAGCAGCTTACTGGCAGGGGGGGACTATGGCTACACCTTC. Translated, it gives CASSLLAGGDYGYTF. The entire variable domain, with the rest obtained from reference TRBV7-9 and TRBJ1-2, is as follows: DTGVSQNPRHKITKRGQNVTFRCDPISEHNRLYWYRQTLGQGPEFLTYFQNEAQLEKSRLLSDRFSAERPKGSFSTLEIQRTEQGDSAMYLCASSLLAGGDYGYTFGSGTRLTVV.

This clonotype was detected ten times or more. This chain uses TRBV4-3 with TRBJ1-1; D uncertain. This CDR3 is built from 13 residues. Germline values: CDR1 LGHNA, CDR2 YSLEER. Trimming pared 4 bases from V and 4 bases from J, leaving 10 bases between. The CDR3 is CASSPNGVTEAFF. DNA of the CDR3: TGCGCCAGCAGCCCAAACGGGGTCACTGAAGCTTTCTTT.

This clonotype appeared many times. The J gene is TRBJ2-1, the V gene TRBV7-9; 11 bases map to TRBD1. The CDR3 is 17 residues long. J was trimmed by 3 bases and V by 1 base; bases with no gene match: 5. In germline, CDR1 is SEHNR, CDR2 FQNEAQ (reference sequence). The CDR3 protein is CASSLEGQGAFYNEQFF. In nucleotides, the CDR3 is TGTGCCAGCAGCTTAGAAGGACAGGGGGCATTCTACAATGAGCAGTTCTTC.

This clonotype occurred many times. The chain has TRBV4-2 and TRBJ1-1; 8 positions match TRBD1. Germline CDR1 LGHNA, CDR2 YNFKEQ. CDR3 length equals 16 residues. V was clipped by 1 base and J by 3 bases; unmatched bases: 7. In DNA form, the CDR3 reads TGTGCCAGCAGCCAAGGGACAGGGCGGGGAGACACTGAAGCTTTCTTT. This codes for CASSQGTGRGDTEAFF.

This clonotype was seen at least ten times. CDR3 sequence (DNA): TGTGCCATCAGTGGCGGCAGGGGGCCCGCCTACGAGCAGTACTTC. Amino acid sequence: CAISGGRGPAYEQYF. The chain has TRBV10-3 and TRBJ2-7; 8 bases match TRBD1. Germline V gives CDR1 ENHRY, CDR2 SYGVKD. V trimming: 4 bases; J trimming: 2 bases; junction bases outside the gene matches: 7. The CDR3 is made up of 15 amino acids.

This clonotype has ten or more counts. The chain joins TRBV7-2 to TRBJ2-5; D is possibly TRBD2 (5 bases). V lost 5 bases to trimming and J lost 5 bases, with 15 bases between them. The CDR3 consists of 14 residues. CDR1 and CDR2 from the germline V gene are SGHTA and FQGNSA. The CDR3 DNA reads as TGTGCCAGCAGCCTAGAAGGGAGCGGCGAGACCCAGTACTTC. Encoded protein: CASSLEGSGETQYF.

Many counts were recorded for this clonotype. This chain uses TRBV2 with TRBJ2-3, with D possibly TRBD1 on 6 matching bases. Germline assignment: CDR1 SNHLY and CDR2 FYNNEI. The CDR3 runs 14 residues. Trimming cost V 6 bases and J 10 bases, with 20 bases left between them. The chain's CDR3 is CASRVQGPSDAQYF. The CDR3, as DNA: TGTGCCAGCAGAGTACAGGGCCCCTCTGATGCGCAGTATTTT.

This clonotype has a count of ten or more. The genes are TRBV18 and TRBJ1-3; no firm D call. This CDR3 has 14 amino acids. Germline V CDR1 and CDR2: KGHSH, LQKENI. V lost 0 bases and J 4 bases, leaving 7 bases between the germline ends. CDR3 sequence reads: CASSPPSWGNTIYF. CDR3 coding DNA: TGTGCCAGCTCACCACCTTCGTGGGGAAACACCATATATTTT. Full variable domain (rest looked up from reference TRBV18 and TRBJ1-3): NAGVMQNPRHLVRRRGQEARLRCSPMKGHSHVYWYRQLPEEGLKFMVYLQKENIIDESGMPKERFSAEFPKEGPSILRIQQVVRGDSAAYFCASSPPSWGNTIYFGEGSWLTVV.

Many counts were recorded for this clonotype. The chain has TRBV20-1 and TRBJ2-1, with TRBD2 matching over 9 bases. V trimming: 2 bases; J trimming: 4 bases; junction bases outside the gene matches: 0. The germline gives CDR1 DFQATT, CDR2 SNEGSKA (reference sequence). The CDR3 runs 13 residues. CDR3 loop: CSARLAGYNEQFF. The CDR3 DNA is TGCAGTGCTAGACTAGCGGGGTACAATGAGCAGTTCTTC.

The V call is TRBV6-1, the J call TRBJ1-1, with a tentative D call TRBD1 (5 bases). Germline V lookup: CDR1 MNHNS, CDR2 SASEGT. V lost 2 bases and J 6 bases, leaving 10 bases between the germline ends. CDR3 length: 13 residues. Here the CDR3 reads CASSEQWGAEAFF. CDR3 in DNA: TGTGCCAGCAGTGAACAGTGGGGCGCTGAAGCTTTCTTT.

This clonotype was counted at least ten times. The genes are TRBV9 and TRBJ1-1, with a possible D match to TRBD1 (6 bases). The V end lost 2 bases, the J end lost 5 bases, and 28 bases lay between the germline ends. Germline values: CDR1 SGDLS, CDR2 YYNGEE. There are 19 residues in the CDR3. The CDR3 DNA follows: TGTGCCAGCAGCGTTCTGGGAGGGGGACTAGGGGATATTCGGACTGAAGCTTTCTTT. The encoded protein is CASSVLGGGLGDIRTEAFF.

This clonotype was seen many times. This rearrangement joins TRBV11-1 to TRBJ2-7; D uncertain. Germline V lookup: CDR1 SGHAT, CDR2 FQDESV (reference sequence). The length of the CDR3 is 15 residues. Trimming stripped 4 bases from V and 0 bases from J, with 13 bases between. The CDR3 DNA reads TGTGCCAGCAGCTCCGACCCACAGAGCTCCTACGAGCAGTACTTC. Encoded protein: CASSSDPQSSYEQYF.

This clonotype was counted many times. Here the CDR3 reads CASSVESSGDSPLHF. CDR3 in DNA: TGTGCCAGCAGCGTAGAGAGCAGTGGGGATTCACCCCTCCACTTT. The chain is built from TRBV9 and TRBJ1-6; D is undetermined. With 0 bases removed from V and 8 bases from J, the gap between germline ends came to 12 bases. Per germline, CDR1 SGDLS and CDR2 YYNGEE. The CDR3 is made up of 15 amino acids. Full variable domain (remainder filled in from reference TRBV9 and TRBJ1-6): DSGVTQTPKHLITATGQRVTLRCSPRSGDLSVYWYQQSLDQGLQFLIQYYNGEERAKGNILERFSAQQFPDLHSELNLSSLELGDSALYFCASSVESSGDSPLHFGNGTRLTVT.

Ten or more counts support this clonotype. V gene TRBV7-2 combines with J gene TRBJ1-5; 7 positions match TRBD1. Losses at the gene ends were 4 bases for V and 6 bases for J; bases not matched to a gene: 9. Germline V gene sequence: CDR1 SGHTA, CDR2 FQGNSA. CDR3 size: 15 residues. For the CDR3, the DNA is TGTGCCAGCAGCTACCAGGGGGGGGCAAGTCAGCCCCAGCATTTT. Its protein product is CASSYQGGASQPQHF.

This clonotype was recorded at least ten times. The chain uses TRBV12-3 or TRBV12-4 and TRBJ1-2; 10 nucleotides match TRBD1. V lost 6 bases to trimming and J lost 5 bases; unmatched junction nucleotides: 6. This CDR3 spans 14 amino acids. CDR3: CASRLTGGRYGYTF. The CDR3 DNA follows: TGTGCCAGCAGGTTGACAGGGGGCCGGTATGGCTACACCTTC.

This clonotype was picked up a small number of times. The rearrangement uses TRBV9 and TRBJ2-5; tentative D call: TRBD1 (6 bases). CDR3 length: 16 residues. Looked up from germline, CDR1 is SGDLS and CDR2 is YYNGEE. Trimming cost V 0 bases and J 5 bases, with 17 bases left between them. The CDR3 nucleotides are TGTGCCAGCAGCGTAGGAACAGGGCCCTTCGGGGAGACCCAGTACTTC. Its protein is CASSVGTGPFGETQYF.

V usage is TRBV4-3 and J usage is TRBJ2-1, with D perhaps TRBD1 (6 bases). Trimming pared 5 bases from V and 9 bases from J, leaving 14 bases between. Germline-derived CDR1 and CDR2 are LGHNA and YSLEER. This CDR3 is 13 amino acids long. CDR3 sequence reads: CASSDRPRSEQFF. The CDR3 DNA reads as TGCGCCAGCAGCGACAGGCCGAGAAGTGAGCAGTTCTTC.